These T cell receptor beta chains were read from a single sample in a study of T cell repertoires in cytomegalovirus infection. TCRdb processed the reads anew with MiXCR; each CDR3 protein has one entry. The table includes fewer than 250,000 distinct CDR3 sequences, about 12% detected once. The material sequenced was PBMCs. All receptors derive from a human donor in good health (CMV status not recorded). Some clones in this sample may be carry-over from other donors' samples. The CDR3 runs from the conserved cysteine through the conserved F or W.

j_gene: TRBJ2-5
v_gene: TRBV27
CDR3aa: CASSSYETQYF

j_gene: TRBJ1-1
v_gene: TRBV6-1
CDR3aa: CASSPDWGNTEAFF

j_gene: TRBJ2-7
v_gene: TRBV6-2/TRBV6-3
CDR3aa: CASSSLRESAEQYF

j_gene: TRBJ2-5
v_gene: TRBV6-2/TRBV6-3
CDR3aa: CASGTGLGETQYF

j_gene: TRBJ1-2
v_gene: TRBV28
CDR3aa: CASSGTDIYGYTF

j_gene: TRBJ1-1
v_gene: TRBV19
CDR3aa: CASSILGPNTEAFF

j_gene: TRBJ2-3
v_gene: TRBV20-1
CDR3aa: CSATLLRSDTQYF

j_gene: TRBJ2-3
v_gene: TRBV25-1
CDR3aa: CASSERGGSTDTQYF

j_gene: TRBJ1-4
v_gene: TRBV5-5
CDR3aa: CASSFIPGQANEKLFF

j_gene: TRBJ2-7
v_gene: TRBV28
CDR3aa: CASTLGTGRDEQYF

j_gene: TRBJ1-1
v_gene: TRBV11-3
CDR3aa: CASSREDREGTEAFF

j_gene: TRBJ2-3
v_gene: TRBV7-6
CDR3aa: CASSLSRAATDTQYF

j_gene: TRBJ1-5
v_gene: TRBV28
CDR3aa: CASMGPGGNQPQHF

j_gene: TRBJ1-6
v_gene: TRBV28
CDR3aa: CASSFTGGNSPLHF

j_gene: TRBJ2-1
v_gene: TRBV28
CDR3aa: CASVTSLFSYNEQFF

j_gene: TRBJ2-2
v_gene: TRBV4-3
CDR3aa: CASSQDLTSANTGELFF

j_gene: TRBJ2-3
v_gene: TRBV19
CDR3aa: CASSSGASTDTQYF

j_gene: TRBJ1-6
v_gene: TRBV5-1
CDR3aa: CASSLEPRSYNSPLHF

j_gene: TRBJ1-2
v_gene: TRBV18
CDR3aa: CASSPGPESYTF

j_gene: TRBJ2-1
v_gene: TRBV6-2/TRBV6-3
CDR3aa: CASSLLAGAGDEQFF

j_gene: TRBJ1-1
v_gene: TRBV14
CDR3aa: CASSQDLGSWGNAEAFF

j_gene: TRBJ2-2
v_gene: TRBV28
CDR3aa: CASSFGRVESGELFF

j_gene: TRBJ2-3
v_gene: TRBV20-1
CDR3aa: CSARGTSGTPDTQYF

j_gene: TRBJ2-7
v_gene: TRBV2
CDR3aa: CASSEMGQGYEQYF